At least ten counts were recorded for the clone carrying this T cell receptor beta chain. Documented time point: newly diagnosed GD, antithyroid drugs for less than 3 months. Extracted RNA from PBMCs served as the source of the TCR library. This entry belongs to a study of regulatory T cells in long-lasting Graves disease. The authors built TCR beta libraries using iRepertoire HTBI primers and Arm-PCR of CDR3 regions. TCRdb reanalysed the multiplex PCR reads using MiXCR and keeps one entry per CDR3 protein. The sample records hundreds of thousands of distinct CDR3 sequences, roughly 13% being singletons. These data are also associated with another study on T cells in Graves' hyperthyroidism and ophthalmopathy. That study adds: Graves' hyperthyroidism was deemed stable absent ophthalmopathy progression within 18 months.

The receptor was isolated from a young man with Graves disease. Material: peripheral blood mononuclear cells (PBMCs), obtained at new diagnosis, from a patient treated with antithyroid drugs.

The CDR3 DNA reads TGCAGCGTTTCTGAGCGGTACAATGAGCAGTTCTTC. Residues: CSVSERYNEQFF. This chain joins TRBV29-1 and TRBJ2-1; D is perhaps TRBD2 (5 bases). The germline V gene encodes CDR1 SQVTM and CDR2 ANQGSEA. CDR3 length equals 12 residues. V lost 5 bases and J 4 bases, leaving 9 bases between the germline ends.